A single sample gave rise to the 7 T cell receptor beta chains below, sequenced in a study of T cell repertoires in cytomegalovirus infection. Each CDR3 protein is one row after TCRdb ran MiXCR on the reads. The table has 250,000 to 300,000 distinct CDR3 sequences, about an eighth seen once. The sample taken for sequencing was PBMCs. The receptors derive from a human donor in good health (CMV status not recorded). Some clones in this sample may be carry-over from other donors' samples.

This clonotype was seen repeatedly, ten times or more. This sequence joins TRBV7-2 and TRBJ1-1; 7 nucleotides align to TRBD1. The germline V gene has CDR1 SGHTA and CDR2 FQGNSA. CDR3 length equals 14 residues. Unmatched junction bases numbered 7, after V lost 3 bases and J lost 6 bases. The CDR3 coding sequence is TGTGCCAGCAGCTTCGGACAGGTGGGAGCTGAAGCTTTCTTT. Amino acid sequence: CASSFGQVGAEAFF. Drawing the rest from reference TRBV7-2 and TRBJ1-1, the complete variable domain is GAGVSQSPSNKVTEKGKDVELRCDPISGHTALYWYRQSLGQGLEFLIYFQGNSAPDKSGLPSDRFSAERTGGSVSTLTIQRTQQEDSAVYLCASSFGQVGAEAFFGQGTRLTVV.

This clonotype occurred a few times. The chain is built from TRBV7-3 and TRBJ2-2; TRBD2 matches at 9 bases. This CDR3 contains 15 residues. The V segment lost 1 base and the J segment 4 bases; nucleotides outside the gene matches: 1. Germline assignment: CDR1 SGHTA and CDR2 FQGTGA. The CDR3 region has the DNA TGTGCCAGCAGCTTAAATAGCGGGGGCACCGGGGAGCTGTTTTTT. Its translation: CASSLNSGGTGELFF.

This clonotype was counted ten times or more. The chain carries TRBV7-2 and TRBJ2-1; 9 bases are a match to TRBD2. There are 14 residues in the CDR3. J lost 12 bases, V lost 1 base, and 7 bases had no gene match. Germline V gene data show CDR1 as SGHTA and CDR2 as FQGNSA. The CDR3, as DNA: TGTGCCAGCAGCTTAGTGGGACTAGCTATTGGGCAGTTCTTC. It is translated as CASSLVGLAIGQFF.

This clonotype was observed a handful of times. This chain joins TRBV19 and TRBJ2-1; TRBD2 matches at 13 bases. V shed 6 bases and J 8 bases; nucleotides not matched to a gene: 4. The CDR3 contains 14 residues. The germline gives CDR1 LNHDA, CDR2 SQIVND (reference sequence). CDR3 in DNA: TGTGCCAGTAGACCCGGACTAGCGGGAGATGAGCAGTTCTTC. Translated: CASRPGLAGDEQFF.

The chain joins TRBV9 to TRBJ2-4; no clear D. The CDR3 totals 15 residues. Germline loops: CDR1 SGDLS, CDR2 YYNGEE. V lost 0 bases to trimming and J lost 3 bases, with 10 bases between them. CDR3 protein: CASSVEALGKNIQYF. The DNA of the CDR3 is TGTGCCAGCAGCGTAGAGGCGTTGGGCAAAAACATTCAGTACTTC.

This clonotype was seen repeatedly, ten times or more. The CDR3 here is CASSLVTTSTDTQYF. The CDR3 DNA reads TGTGCCAGCAGCTTAGTTACCACAAGCACAGATACGCAGTATTTT. The gene calls are TRBV7-2 and TRBJ2-3; D uncertain. This CDR3 has 15 residues. From germline, CDR1 is SGHTA and CDR2 FQGNSA. V lost 1 base and J 0 bases, leaving 8 bases between the germline ends.

This clonotype was found a few times. The rearrangement joins TRBV7-9 to TRBJ2-7; no firm D call. V dropped 5 bases and J dropped 2 bases, with 7 bases sitting between them. Looked up from germline, CDR1 is SEHNR and CDR2 is FQNEAQ (reference sequence). This CDR3 spans 12 amino acids. The CDR3: CASSAFTYEQYF. In nucleotides, the CDR3 is TGTGCCAGCAGCGCGTTCACCTACGAGCAGTACTTC. The variable domain in full, with the rest retrieved from reference TRBV7-9 and TRBJ2-7, is DTGVSQNPRHKITKRGQNVTFRCDPISEHNRLYWYRQTLGQGPEFLTYFQNEAQLEKSRLLSDRFSAERPKGSFSTLEIQRTEQGDSAMYLCASSAFTYEQYFGPGTRLTVT.